This entry lists 3 T cell receptor beta chains sequenced from one sample in a study of blood T cell repertoires in COVID-19. The repertoire was sequenced with immunoSEQ multiplex PCR; TCRdb's copy has only in-frame clones and lacks some. The table lists fewer than 300,000 clones, approximately 90% of them singletons, with 6.3% in the top ten. Sequencing input: peripheral blood. These receptor sequences come from a woman aged 50 to 60 with COVID-19, enrolled during active disease.

CDR3 coding DNA: TGTGCCTGGAGGAAAGCCTTGACAGGGGTGGTCACCGGGGAGCTGTTTTTT. Translating gives CAWRKALTGVVTGELFF. The chain couples TRBV30 to TRBJ2-2; the match to TRBD1 covers 8 bases. Losses at the gene ends were 3 bases for V and 4 bases for J; bases not matched to a gene: 13. The CDR3 spans 17 residues. The V gene's germline CDR1 is GTSNPN and CDR2 SVGIG (reference sequence).

V and J are TRBV5-1 and TRBJ1-3; 9 nucleotides agree with TRBD1. J was trimmed by 9 bases and V by 0 bases; bases with no gene match: 4. The germline CDR1 and CDR2 sequences are SGHRS and YFSETQ. This CDR3 has 14 residues. The CDR3 DNA follows: TGCGCCAGCAGCTTGGATGGGACAGGGAGCACCATATATTTT. This sequence encodes CASSLDGTGSTIYF.

The chain has TRBV6-1 and TRBJ2-3, with D perhaps TRBD1 (6 bases). CDR1 MNHNS and CDR2 SASEGT come from the germline V gene. The germline V and J ends were trimmed by 4 bases and 2 bases, with 19 bases remaining between them. The CDR3 sequence is 17 residues long. CDR3 in DNA: TGTGCCAGCAGTGGGGGACAAGGCCCTATCTTCACAGATACGCAGTATTTT. This translates into CASSGGQGPIFTDTQYF.